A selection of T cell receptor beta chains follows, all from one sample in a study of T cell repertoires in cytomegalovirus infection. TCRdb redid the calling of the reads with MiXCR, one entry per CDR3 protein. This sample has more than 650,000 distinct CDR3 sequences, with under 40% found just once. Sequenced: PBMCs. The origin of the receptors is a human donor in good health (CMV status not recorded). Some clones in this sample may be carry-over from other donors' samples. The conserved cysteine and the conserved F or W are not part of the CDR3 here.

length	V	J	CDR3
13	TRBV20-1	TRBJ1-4	SARGSGRVDEKLF
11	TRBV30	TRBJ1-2	AWSVRTMKGYT
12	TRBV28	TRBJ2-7	ASTSTGQAYEQY
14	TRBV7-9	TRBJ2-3	ASSFPRGLPPDTQY
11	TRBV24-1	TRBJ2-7	ATSDMGSTEQY
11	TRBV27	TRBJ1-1	ASSGHGNTEAF
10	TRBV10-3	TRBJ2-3	ASSGITDTQY
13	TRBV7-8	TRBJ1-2	ASSLGSGQNYGYN
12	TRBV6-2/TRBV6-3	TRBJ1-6	ASSYPGGNSPLH
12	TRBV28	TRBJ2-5	ASRRTGMSETQY
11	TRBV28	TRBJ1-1	ASRTGVGTEAF
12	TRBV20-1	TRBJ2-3	SARLQGSRDTQY
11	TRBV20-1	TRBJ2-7	SARDAGRYEQY